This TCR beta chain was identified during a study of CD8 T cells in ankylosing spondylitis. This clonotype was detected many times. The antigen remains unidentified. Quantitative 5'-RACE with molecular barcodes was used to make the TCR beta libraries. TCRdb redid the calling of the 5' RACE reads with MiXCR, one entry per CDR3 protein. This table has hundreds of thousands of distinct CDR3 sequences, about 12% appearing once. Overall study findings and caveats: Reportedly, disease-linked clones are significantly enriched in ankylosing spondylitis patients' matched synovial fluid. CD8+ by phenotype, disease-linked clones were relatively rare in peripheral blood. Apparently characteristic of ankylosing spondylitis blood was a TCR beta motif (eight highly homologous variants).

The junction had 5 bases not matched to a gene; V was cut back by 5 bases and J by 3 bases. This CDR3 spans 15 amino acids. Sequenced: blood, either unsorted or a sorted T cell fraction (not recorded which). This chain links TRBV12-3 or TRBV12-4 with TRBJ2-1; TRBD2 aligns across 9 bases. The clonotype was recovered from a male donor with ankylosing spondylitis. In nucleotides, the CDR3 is TGTGCCAGCAGTCGTAGCGGGGGCTACTACAATGAGCAGTTCTTC. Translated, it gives CASSRSGGYYNEQFF.